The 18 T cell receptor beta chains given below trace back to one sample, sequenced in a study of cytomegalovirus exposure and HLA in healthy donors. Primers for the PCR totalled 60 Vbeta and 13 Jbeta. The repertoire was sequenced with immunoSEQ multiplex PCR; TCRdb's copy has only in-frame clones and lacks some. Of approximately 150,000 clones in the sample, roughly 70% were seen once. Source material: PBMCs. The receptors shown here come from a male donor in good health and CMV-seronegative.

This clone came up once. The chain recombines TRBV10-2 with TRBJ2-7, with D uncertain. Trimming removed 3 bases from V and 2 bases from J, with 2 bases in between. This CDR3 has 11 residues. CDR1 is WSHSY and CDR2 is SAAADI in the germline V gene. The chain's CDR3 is CASSDTYEQYF. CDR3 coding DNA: TGCGCCAGCAGTGACACCTACGAGCAGTACTTC.

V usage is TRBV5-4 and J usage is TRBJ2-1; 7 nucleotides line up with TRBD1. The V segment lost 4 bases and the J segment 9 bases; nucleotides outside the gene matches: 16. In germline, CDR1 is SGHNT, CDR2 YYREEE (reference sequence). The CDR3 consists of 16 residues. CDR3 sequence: CASSTPRQGDRSEQFF. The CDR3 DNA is TGTGCCAGCAGCACCCCCCGGCAGGGGGATCGCAGTGAGCAGTTCTTC.

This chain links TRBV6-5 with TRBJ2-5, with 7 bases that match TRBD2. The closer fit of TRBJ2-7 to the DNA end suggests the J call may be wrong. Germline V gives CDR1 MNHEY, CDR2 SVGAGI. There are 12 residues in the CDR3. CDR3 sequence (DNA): TGTGCCACTGCTAGCGGTTCCTACGAGCAGTACTTC. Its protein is CATASGSYEQYF.

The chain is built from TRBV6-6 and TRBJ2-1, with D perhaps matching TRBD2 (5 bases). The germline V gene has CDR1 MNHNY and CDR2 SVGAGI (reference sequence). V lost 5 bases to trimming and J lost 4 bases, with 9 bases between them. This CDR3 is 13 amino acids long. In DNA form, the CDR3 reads TGTGCCAGCAGTCACGGGGAGTACAATGAGCAGTTCTTC. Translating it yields CASSHGEYNEQFF.

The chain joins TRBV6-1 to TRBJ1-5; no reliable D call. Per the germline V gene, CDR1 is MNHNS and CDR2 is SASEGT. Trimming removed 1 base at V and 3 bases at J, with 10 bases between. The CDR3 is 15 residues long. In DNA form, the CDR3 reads TGTGCCAGCAGTGAAGGAAGGAGTGCCAATCAGCCCCAGCATTTT. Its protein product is CASSEGRSANQPQHF.

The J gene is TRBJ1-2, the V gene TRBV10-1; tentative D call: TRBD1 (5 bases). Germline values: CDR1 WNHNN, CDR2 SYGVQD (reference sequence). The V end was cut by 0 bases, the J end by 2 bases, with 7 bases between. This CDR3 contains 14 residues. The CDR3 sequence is CASSESGQNYGYTF. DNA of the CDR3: TGCGCCAGCAGTGAGTCGGGGCAGAACTATGGCTACACCTTC.

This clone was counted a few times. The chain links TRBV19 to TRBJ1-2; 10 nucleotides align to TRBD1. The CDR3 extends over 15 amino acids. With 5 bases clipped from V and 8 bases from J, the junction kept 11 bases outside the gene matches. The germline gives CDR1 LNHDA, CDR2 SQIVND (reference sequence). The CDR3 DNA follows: TGTGCCAGTAGTTTTCAGGGACAGGGGTCTCGGGGCTACACCTTC. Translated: CASSFQGQGSRGYTF. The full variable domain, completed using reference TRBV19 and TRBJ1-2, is DGGITQSPKYLFRKEGQNVTLSCEQNLNHDAMYWYRQDPGQGLRLIYYSQIVNDFQKGDIAEGYSVSREKKESFPLTVTSAQKNPTAFYLCASSFQGQGSRGYTFGSGTRLTVV.

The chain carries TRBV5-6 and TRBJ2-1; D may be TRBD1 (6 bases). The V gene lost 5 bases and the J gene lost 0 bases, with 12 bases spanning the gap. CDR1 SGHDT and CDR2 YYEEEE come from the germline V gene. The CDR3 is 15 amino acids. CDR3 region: CASRYWGHSYNEQFF. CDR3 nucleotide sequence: TGTGCCAGCAGGTACTGGGGGCACTCCTACAATGAGCAGTTCTTC. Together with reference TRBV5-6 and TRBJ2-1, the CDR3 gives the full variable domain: DAGVTQSPTHLIKTRGQQVTLRCSPKSGHDTVSWYQQALGQGPQFIFQYYEEEERQRGNFPDRFSGHQFPNYSSELNVNALLLGDSALYLCASRYWGHSYNEQFFGPGTRLTVL.

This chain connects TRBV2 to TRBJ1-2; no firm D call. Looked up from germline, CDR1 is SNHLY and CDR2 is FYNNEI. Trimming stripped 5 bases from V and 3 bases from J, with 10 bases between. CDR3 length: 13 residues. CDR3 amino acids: CASSTQGDYGYTF. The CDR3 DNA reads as TGTGCCAGCAGTACCCAAGGAGACTATGGCTACACCTTC.

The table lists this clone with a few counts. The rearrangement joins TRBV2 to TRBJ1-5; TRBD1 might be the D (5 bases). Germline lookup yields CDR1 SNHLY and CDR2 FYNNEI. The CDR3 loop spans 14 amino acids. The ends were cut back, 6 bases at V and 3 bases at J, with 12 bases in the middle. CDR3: CASRRPRVNQPQHF. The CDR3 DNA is TGTGCCAGCAGGAGGCCCAGGGTCAATCAGCCCCAGCATTTT.

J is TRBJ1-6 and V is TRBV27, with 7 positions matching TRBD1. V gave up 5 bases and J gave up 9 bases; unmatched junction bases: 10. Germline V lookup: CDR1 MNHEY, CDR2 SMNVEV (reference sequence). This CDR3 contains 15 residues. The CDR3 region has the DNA TGTGCCAGCAGTCCCGAGACAGGGCCGGCTTCACCCCTCCACTTT. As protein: CASSPETGPASPLHF.

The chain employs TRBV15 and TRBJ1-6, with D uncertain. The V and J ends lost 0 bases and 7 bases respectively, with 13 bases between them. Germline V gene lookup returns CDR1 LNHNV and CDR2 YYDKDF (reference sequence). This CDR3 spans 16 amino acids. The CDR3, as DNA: TGTGCCACCAGCAGAGATTCTGGAGCAGAAAATTCACCCCTCCACTTT. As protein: CATSRDSGAENSPLHF.

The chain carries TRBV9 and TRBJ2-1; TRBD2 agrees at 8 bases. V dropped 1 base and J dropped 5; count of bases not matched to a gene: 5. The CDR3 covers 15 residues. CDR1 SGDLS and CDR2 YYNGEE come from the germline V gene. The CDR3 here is CASSVTGLEDNEQFF. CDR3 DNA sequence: TGTGCCAGCAGCGTAACGGGACTAGAGGACAATGAGCAGTTCTTC.

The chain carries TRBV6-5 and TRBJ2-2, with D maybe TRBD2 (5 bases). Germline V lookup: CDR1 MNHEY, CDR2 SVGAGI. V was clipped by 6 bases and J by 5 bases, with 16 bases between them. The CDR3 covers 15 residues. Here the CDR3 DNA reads TGTGCCAGCAGGAGACAAATCCGAGGGACCGGGGAGCTGTTTTTT. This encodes CASRRQIRGTGELFF.

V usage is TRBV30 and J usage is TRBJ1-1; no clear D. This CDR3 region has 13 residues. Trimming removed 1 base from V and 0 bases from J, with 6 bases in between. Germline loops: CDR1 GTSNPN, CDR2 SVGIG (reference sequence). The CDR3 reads CAWSDQMNTEAFF. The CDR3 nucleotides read TGTGCCTGGAGTGACCAGATGAACACTGAAGCTTTCTTT.

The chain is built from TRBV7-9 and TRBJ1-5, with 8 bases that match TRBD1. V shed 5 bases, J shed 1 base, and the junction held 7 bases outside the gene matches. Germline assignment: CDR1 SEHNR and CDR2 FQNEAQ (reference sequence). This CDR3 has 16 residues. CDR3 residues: CASSPWDRRSNQPQHF. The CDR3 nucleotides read TGTGCCAGCAGCCCCTGGGACAGGAGGAGCAATCAGCCCCAGCATTTT.

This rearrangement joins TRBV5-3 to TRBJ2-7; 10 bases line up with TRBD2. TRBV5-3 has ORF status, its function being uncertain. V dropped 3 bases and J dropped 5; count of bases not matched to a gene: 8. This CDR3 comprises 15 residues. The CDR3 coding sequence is TGTGCCAGAAGCTCACCCGGGACTAGCGCCCACGAGCAGTACTTC. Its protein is CARSSPGTSAHEQYF.

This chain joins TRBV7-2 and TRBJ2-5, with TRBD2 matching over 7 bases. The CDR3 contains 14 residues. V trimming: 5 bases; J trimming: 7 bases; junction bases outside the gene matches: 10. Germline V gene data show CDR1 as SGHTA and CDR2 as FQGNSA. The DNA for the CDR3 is TGTGCCAGCAGCGTGGCCGGGACTACGGCGACCCAGTACTTC. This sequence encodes CASSVAGTTATQYF.